Each of the 14 T cell receptor beta chains below was sequenced from the same sample in a study of CD8 T cells in ankylosing spondylitis. Broader study findings: Fewer than 10 highly homologous variants formed a TCR beta motif that appeared characteristic of ankylosing spondylitis blood.

TCRdb fed the 5' RACE reads into MiXCR, producing one record per CDR3 protein. The sample shows 450,000 to 550,000 distinct CDR3 sequences, 5.3% of them seen only once. The antigens of these receptors remain unknown. Sequencing was done on a sample of blood, either unsorted or a sorted T cell fraction (not recorded which). The receptors were sampled from a male donor with ankylosing spondylitis.

The table lists this clonotype with a few counts. The rearrangement links TRBV9 to TRBJ2-2, with TRBD1 matching 11 bases. CDR1 is SGDLS and CDR2 is YYNGEE in the germline V gene. The CDR3 runs to 16 residues. With V trimmed by 4 bases and J by 5 bases, 7 bases remained unmatched. CDR3 amino acids: CASSPRTGGPTGELFF. Here the CDR3 DNA reads TGTGCCAGCAGCCCGCGGACAGGGGGCCCGACCGGGGAGCTGTTTTTT.

This clonotype was observed at least ten times. This CDR3 reads CSARSRTTLGEQYF. The CDR3, as DNA: TGCAGTGCCCGGTCGAGGACTACATTGGGGGAGCAGTACTTC. The V call is TRBV20-1, the J call TRBJ2-7; the D gene is possibly TRBD2 (6 bases). The germline V gene has CDR1 DFQATT and CDR2 SNEGSKA (reference sequence). There are 14 residues in the CDR3. V shed 6 bases and J shed 7 bases, with 22 bases lying between them.

This clonotype was counted many times. This chain uses TRBV4-3 with TRBJ2-4; 8 nucleotides match TRBD2. Germline V gives CDR1 LGHNA, CDR2 YSLEER. The ends lost 1 base at V and 8 bases at J; junction bases unmatched: 4. The CDR3 is 14 amino acids. The CDR3 region is CASSQVFGGDIQYF. CDR3 bases: TGCGCCAGCAGCCAAGTATTCGGGGGGGACATTCAGTACTTC.

This clonotype was observed many times. This chain joins TRBV4-3 and TRBJ1-6; the D is unclear. Germline loops: CDR1 LGHNA, CDR2 YSLEER. CDR3 length: 13 residues. Trimming shortened V by 0 bases and J by 9 bases, and 6 bases separated the two germline ends. This CDR3 is CASSQEFTSPLHF. CDR3 sequence (DNA): TGCGCCAGCAGCCAAGAGTTTACTTCACCCCTCCACTTT.

This clonotype was seen many times. This chain joins TRBV5-1 and TRBJ1-2; no firm D call. The CDR3 is made up of 14 amino acids. V lost 4 bases and J lost 6, with 16 bases in between. The V gene's germline CDR1 is SGHRS and CDR2 YFSETQ. Here the CDR3 DNA reads TGCGCCAGCAGCCTGATGGGTCCGGGAGATGGCTACACCTTC. It encodes CASSLMGPGDGYTF.

The rearrangement links TRBV7-2 to TRBJ1-2; TRBD1 agrees at 10 bases. The CDR3 is 16 amino acids. Germline CDR1 reads SGHTA; CDR2 reads FQGNSA. V gave up 1 base and J gave up 6 bases; unmatched junction bases: 8. The CDR3 region is CASSLVPETGGHGYTF. The CDR3 bases are TGTGCCAGCAGCTTAGTCCCGGAGACAGGGGGCCATGGCTACACCTTC.

This clonotype was counted at least ten times. The chain employs TRBV29-1 and TRBJ2-2, with a weak D call TRBD1 (6 bases). Per germline, CDR1 SQVTM and CDR2 ANQGSEA. The CDR3 runs 15 residues. V lost 0 bases to trimming and J lost 6 bases, with 14 bases between them. The CDR3 DNA is TGCAGCGTTGAAGACCATGGACAGTCGCCCGGGGAGCTGTTTTTT. Amino acid sequence: CSVEDHGQSPGELFF.

In its sample, this clonotype was seen a few times. The genes are TRBV15 and TRBJ1-3, with D uncertain. CDR1 and CDR2 from the germline V gene are LNHNV and YYDKDF (reference sequence). This CDR3 has 15 residues. The ends were cut back, 0 bases at V and 4 bases at J, with 10 bases in the middle. CDR3 region: CATSRDRGPGNTIYF. CDR3 bases: TGTGCCACCAGCAGAGATCGAGGGCCGGGAAACACCATATATTTT. Variable domain in full (rest from reference TRBV15 and TRBJ1-3): DAMVIQNPRYQVTQFGKPVTLSCSQTLNHNVMYWYQQKSSQAPKLLFHYYDKDFNNEADTPDNFQSRRPNTSFCFLDIRSPGLGDTAMYLCATSRDRGPGNTIYFGEGSWLTVV.

This clonotype has a count of ten or more. The rearrangement uses TRBV6-4 and TRBJ2-2; D call uncertain. Germline CDR1 is MRHNA and CDR2 is SNTAGT. The CDR3 length is 13 residues. V was trimmed by 0 bases and J by 6 bases, leaving 5 bases between them. The CDR3 sequence: CASSDSTAGELFF. Written as DNA, the CDR3 is TGTGCCAGCAGTGACTCTACGGCCGGGGAGCTGTTTTTT.

This clonotype was seen many times. V and J are TRBV20-1 and TRBJ2-1, with 9 bases that match TRBD1. Germline V lookup: CDR1 DFQATT, CDR2 SNEGSKA (reference sequence). This CDR3 region has 13 residues. The CDR3 nucleotides are TGCAGGGCCACCGGGACAGGGTACAATGAGCAGTTCTTC. Translating gives CRATGTGYNEQFF.

This clonotype turned up a few times. V usage is TRBV9 and J usage is TRBJ2-5; D not resolved. V was cut by 4 bases and J by 2 bases, with 18 bases left in between. Per the germline V gene, CDR1 is SGDLS and CDR2 is YYNGEE. The CDR3 extends over 16 amino acids. The CDR3 region is CASSPGGGRPQETQYF. The CDR3 DNA is TGTGCCAGCAGCCCGGGCGGTGGGCGCCCTCAAGAGACCCAGTACTTC.

This clonotype was recorded at least ten times. The chain has TRBV7-2 and TRBJ2-2; D perhaps matches TRBD2 (5 bases). The germline CDR1 and CDR2 sequences are SGHTA and FQGNSA. This CDR3 is built from 17 residues. The V and J ends lost 2 bases and 0 bases respectively, with 13 bases between them. CDR3 loop: CASSLRSRTSNTGELFF. Here the CDR3 DNA reads TGTGCCAGCAGCTTACGTTCGCGGACTTCGAACACCGGGGAGCTGTTTTTT.

This clonotype was observed a handful of times. V is TRBV15 and J is TRBJ2-2, with D tentatively TRBD1 or TRBD2 (6 bases each). With 7 bases removed from V and 5 bases from J, the gap between germline ends came to 11 bases. Per the germline V gene, CDR1 is LNHNV and CDR2 is YYDKDF (reference sequence). This CDR3 is built from 13 residues. The CDR3 nucleotides read TGTGCCACCAAAGGGGGGTTGACCGGGGAGCTGTTTTTT. Protein product: CATKGGLTGELFF.

This clonotype has a count of ten or more. This chain links TRBV20-1 with TRBJ1-3; D gene unclear. This CDR3 is 15 amino acids long. Germline-derived CDR1 and CDR2 are DFQATT and SNEGSKA (reference sequence). V lost 0 bases to trimming and J lost 0 bases, with 9 bases between them. The CDR3, as DNA: TGCAGTGCTAGAGACGGGAAATCCTCTGGAAACACCATATATTTT. This gives the protein CSARDGKSSGNTIYF.